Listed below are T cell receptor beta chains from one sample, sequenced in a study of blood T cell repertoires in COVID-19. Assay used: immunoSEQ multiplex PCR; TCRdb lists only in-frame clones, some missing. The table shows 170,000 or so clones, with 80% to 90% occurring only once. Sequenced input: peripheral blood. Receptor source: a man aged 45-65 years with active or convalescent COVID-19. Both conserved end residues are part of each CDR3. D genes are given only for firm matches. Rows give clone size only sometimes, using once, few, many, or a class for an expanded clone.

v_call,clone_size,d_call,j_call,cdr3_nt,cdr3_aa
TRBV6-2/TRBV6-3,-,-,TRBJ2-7,TGTGCCAGCAGTTACGGCGAGGGAACCACCTACGAGCAGTACTTC,CASSYGEGTTYEQYF
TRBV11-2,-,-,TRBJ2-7,TGTGCCAGCAGCTTCGGGGCCTACGAGCAGTACTTC,CASSFGAYEQYF
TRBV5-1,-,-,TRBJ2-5,TGCGCCAGCAGCTCCGGGACTGTACAAGAGACCCAGTACTTC,CASSSGTVQETQYF
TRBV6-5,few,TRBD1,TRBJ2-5,TGTGCCAGCAGTAAAATGACAGGGGTCTCAGAGACCCAGTACTTC,CASSKMTGVSETQYF
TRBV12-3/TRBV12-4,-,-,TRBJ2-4,TGTGCCAGCAGTTTTCGGCGGTTGGAAATTCAGTACTTC,CASSFRRLEIQYF
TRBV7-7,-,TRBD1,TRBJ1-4,TGTGCCAGCAGCCCCGGGACAGTAGGAGAAAAACTGTTTTTT,CASSPGTVGEKLFF
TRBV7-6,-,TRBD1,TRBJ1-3,TGTGCCAGCAGCTTAGTGGCAGGGGGGTCTGGAAACACCATATATTTT,CASSLVAGGSGNTIYF
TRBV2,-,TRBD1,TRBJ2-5,TGTGCCAGTATACATGGGACAGAAGAGACCCAGTACTTC,CASIHGTEETQYF
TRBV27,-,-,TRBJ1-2,TGTGCCAGCAGGATGACAGGAAACTATGGCTACACCTTC,CASRMTGNYGYTF
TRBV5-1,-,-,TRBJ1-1,TGCGCCAGCAGCTTGGCAGGGATTGATGACACTGAAGCTTTCTTT,CASSLAGIDDTEAFF
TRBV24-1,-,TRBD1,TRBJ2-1,TGTGCCACCAGTGCCAACCTAGGACAGGGGATCAATGAGCAGTTCTTC,CATSANLGQGINEQFF
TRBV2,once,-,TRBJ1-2,TGTGCCAGCAGCAGAACTAACTATGGCTACACCTTC,CASSRTNYGYTF
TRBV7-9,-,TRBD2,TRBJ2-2,TGTGCCAGCAGCTTCCGACTAGCGACCGGGGAGCTGTTTTTT,CASSFRLATGELFF
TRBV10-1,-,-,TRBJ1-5,TGCGCCAGCTTCTACGAAAATCAGCCCCAGCATTTT,CASFYENQPQHF
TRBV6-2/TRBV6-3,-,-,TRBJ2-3,TGTGCCAGCAGTTCCCATGACGGACTGCGGGATACGCAGTATTTT,CASSSHDGLRDTQYF
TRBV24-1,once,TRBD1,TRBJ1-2,TGTGCCACCAGTGACGAGGACAGGGGGACCTATGGCTACACCTTC,CATSDEDRGTYGYTF
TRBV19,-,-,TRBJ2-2,TGTGCCAGTAGTTTACAGGGTGCCGGGGAGCTGTTTTTT,CASSLQGAGELFF
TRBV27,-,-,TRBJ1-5,TGTGCCAGCAGCGTTTCCCCCGCTACCCAGCCCCAGCATTTT,CASSVSPATQPQHF
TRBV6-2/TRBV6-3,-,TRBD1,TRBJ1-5,TGTGCCAGCAGTAGGACAGGGGATCAGCCCCAGCATTTT,CASSRTGDQPQHF
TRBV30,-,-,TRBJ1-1,TGTGCCTGGAAAGGGGTTGGCACTGAAGCTTTCTTT,CAWKGVGTEAFF
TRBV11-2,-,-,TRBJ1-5,TGTGCCAGCGGACAGACCGAAATACAGCCCCAGCATTTT,CASGQTEIQPQHF
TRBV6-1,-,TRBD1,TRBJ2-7,TGTGCCAGCAGTGAAAGGTGGACAGGGGTTAACTTCGAGCAGTACTTC,CASSERWTGVNFEQYF
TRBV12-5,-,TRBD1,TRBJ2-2,TGTGCTAGTGGTTCCGGGACAGGGGTCACCGGGGAGCTGTTTTTT,CASGSGTGVTGELFF
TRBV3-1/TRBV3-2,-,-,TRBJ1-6,TGTGCCAGCAGCCAGGCTGGCGACAGCCTGGGTTCACCCCTCCACTTT,CASSQAGDSLGSPLHF
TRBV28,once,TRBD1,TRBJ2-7,TGTGCCAGTTCAGGACAGGGTATCGGGGGCAAGTGGTACGAGCAGTACTTC,CASSGQGIGGKWYEQYF
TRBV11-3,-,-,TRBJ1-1,TGTGCCAGCAGCCCGGGATCGATGAACACTGAAGCTTTCTTT,CASSPGSMNTEAFF
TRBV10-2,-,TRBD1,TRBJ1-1,TGCGCCACTATGGGACAGATGAACACTGAAGCTTTCTTT,CATMGQMNTEAFF
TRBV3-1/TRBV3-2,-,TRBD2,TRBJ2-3,TGTGCCAGCAGCCAGGGACTAGCCACAGATACGCAGTATTTT,CASSQGLATDTQYF